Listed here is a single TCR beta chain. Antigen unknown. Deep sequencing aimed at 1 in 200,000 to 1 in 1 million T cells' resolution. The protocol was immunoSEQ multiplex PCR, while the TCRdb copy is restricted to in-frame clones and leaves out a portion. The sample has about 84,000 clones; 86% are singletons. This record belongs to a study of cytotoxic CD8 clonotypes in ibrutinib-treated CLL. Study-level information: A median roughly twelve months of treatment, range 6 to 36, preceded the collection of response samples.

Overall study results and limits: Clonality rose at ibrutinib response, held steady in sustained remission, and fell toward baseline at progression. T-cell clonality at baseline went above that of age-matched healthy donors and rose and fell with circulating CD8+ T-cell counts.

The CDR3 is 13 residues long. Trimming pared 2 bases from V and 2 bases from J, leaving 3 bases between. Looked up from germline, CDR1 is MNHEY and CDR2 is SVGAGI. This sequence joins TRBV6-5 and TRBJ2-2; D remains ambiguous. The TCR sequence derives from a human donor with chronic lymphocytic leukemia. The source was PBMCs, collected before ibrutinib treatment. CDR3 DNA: TGTGCCAGCAGTTACGACAACACCGGGGAGCTGTTTTTT. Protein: CASSYDNTGELFF.